This is a list of T cell receptor beta chains from one sample in a study of blood T cell repertoires in COVID-19. The assay was immunoSEQ multiplex PCR, and TCRdb's table has in-frame clones only and misses some. The sample lists 57,000 or so clones, roughly 80% seen once, with 15% to 20% in the top ten. The sample was peripheral blood. These receptors all stem from a man in his sixties with acute or convalescent COVID-19. CDR3s include the opening cysteine and the closing phenylalanine or tryptophan. The order of the fields is V gene, clone size, D gene, J gene, CDR3 DNA, CDR3 protein. A D gene is named only where the DNA matches it firmly. Not all rows give a size; the values are once, few, many and, for expanded clones, a class.

V: TRBV30; size: few; D: NA; J: TRBJ1-6; DNA: TGTGCCTGGAGTGTAGTCGAACAGCTCAATTCACCCCTCCACTTT; CDR3: CAWSVVEQLNSPLHF
V: TRBV9; size: few; D: NA; J: TRBJ1-6; DNA: TGTGCCAGCAGCCAGAGGGTCGGAAATTCACCCCTCCACTTT; CDR3: CASSQRVGNSPLHF
V: TRBV24-1; size: NA; D: NA; J: TRBJ1-5; DNA: TGTGCCACCAGCGGGTCCAATCAGCCCCAGCATTTT; CDR3: CATSGSNQPQHF
V: TRBV24-1; size: NA; D: NA; J: TRBJ1-2; DNA: TGTGCCACCAGTGTAGGGGGTTATGGCTACACCTTC; CDR3: CATSVGGYGYTF
V: TRBV11-2; size: NA; D: NA; J: TRBJ1-1; DNA: TGTGCCAGCAGCTTTGTACCCGGTGCGGCTTTCTTT; CDR3: CASSFVPGAAFF
V: TRBV5-1; size: few; D: NA; J: TRBJ2-3; DNA: TGCGCCAGCAGCTTGGGGACGGAGGCAGATACGCAGTATTTT; CDR3: CASSLGTEADTQYF
V: TRBV6-5; size: NA; D: NA; J: TRBJ1-1; DNA: TGTGCCAGCAGGCGACAACTCACTGAAGCTTTCTTT; CDR3: CASRRQLTEAFF
V: TRBV29-1; size: NA; D: NA; J: TRBJ1-1; DNA: TGCAGCGCGATATACACTGAAGCTTTCTTT; CDR3: CSAIYTEAFF
V: TRBV6-1; size: NA; D: NA; J: TRBJ2-1; DNA: TGTGCCAGCAGTGAAGCTCTATCCCCGACCTACAATGAGCAGTTCTTC; CDR3: CASSEALSPTYNEQFF
V: TRBV19; size: NA; D: TRBD1; J: TRBJ2-7; DNA: TGTGCCAGTAGTAGCCCAGCAGGGGGATCCTACGAGCAGTACTTC; CDR3: CASSSPAGGSYEQYF
V: TRBV5-4; size: few; D: TRBD2; J: TRBJ2-7; DNA: TGTGCCAGCAGCAAAGGGACTAGTTTCTACGAGCAGTACTTC; CDR3: CASSKGTSFYEQYF
V: TRBV3-1/TRBV3-2; size: once; D: NA; J: TRBJ1-4; DNA: TGTGCCAGCAGCCCTACAGCAACTAATGAAAAACTGTTTTTT; CDR3: CASSPTATNEKLFF
V: TRBV27; size: NA; D: TRBD2; J: TRBJ2-3; DNA: TGTGCCAGTAAAAGCGGGAGTCTTTGGACAGATACGCAGTATTTT; CDR3: CASKSGSLWTDTQYF
V: TRBV6-2/TRBV6-3; size: NA; D: TRBD1; J: TRBJ2-7; DNA: TGTGCCAGCAGTTCGACAGGGTCCATCGAGCAGTACTTC; CDR3: CASSSTGSIEQYF
V: TRBV9; size: NA; D: TRBD1; J: TRBJ2-1; DNA: TGTGCCAGCAGCGTAGGAAGCTACGGACAGGAAATCAATGAGCAGTTCTTC; CDR3: CASSVGSYGQEINEQFF
V: TRBV15; size: many; D: NA; J: TRBJ2-2; DNA: TGTGCCACCAGCAGCACAAACACCGGGGAGCTGTTTTTT; CDR3: CATSSTNTGELFF
V: TRBV18; size: NA; D: TRBD2; J: TRBJ2-4; DNA: TGTGCCAGCTCACTCCTCAATCTAGCGGGAGCAGCCAAAAACATTCAGTACTTC; CDR3: CASSLLNLAGAAKNIQYF
V: TRBV30; size: NA; D: NA; J: TRBJ2-2; DNA: TGTGCCGTACCCCGCGGAGGGACGGGCACCGGGGAGCTGTTTTTT; CDR3: CAVPRGGTGTGELFF
V: TRBV3-1/TRBV3-2; size: NA; D: TRBD2; J: TRBJ2-3; DNA: TGTGCCAGCAGCCAACTAGCGGGAGGGCGGGCGCAGTATTTT; CDR3: CASSQLAGGRAQYF
V: TRBV27; size: NA; D: TRBD2; J: TRBJ2-4; DNA: TGTGCCAGCAGTTCGTTGTTTGGAGCGGGAAGTTTTCAGTACTTC; CDR3: CASSSLFGAGSFQYF
V: TRBV7-9; size: once; D: NA; J: TRBJ1-5; DNA: TGTGCCAGCAGCATGGACATTAGCAATCAGCCCCAGCATTTT; CDR3: CASSMDISNQPQHF
V: TRBV19; size: NA; D: TRBD2; J: TRBJ2-1; DNA: TGTGCCAGTAGTCCTAGCGGGGGTAGGTTTGAGCAGTTCTTC; CDR3: CASSPSGGRFEQFF
V: TRBV7-2; size: NA; D: NA; J: TRBJ1-3; DNA: TGTGCCAGCAGCCTTGGACGGACTAAAGGAGGAAACACCATATATTTT; CDR3: CASSLGRTKGGNTIYF
V: TRBV19; size: few; D: NA; J: TRBJ1-1; DNA: TGTGCCAGTAGTTCCCTAGGGCCCGCGGGGAACACTGAAGCTTTCTTT; CDR3: CASSSLGPAGNTEAFF
V: TRBV20-1; size: NA; D: NA; J: TRBJ2-3; DNA: TGCAGTGCCTTCACAGATACGCAGTATTTT; CDR3: CSAFTDTQYF
V: TRBV15; size: NA; D: NA; J: TRBJ2-7; DNA: TGTGCACCCACCGGAGGTACCTACGAGCAGTACTTC; CDR3: CAPTGGTYEQYF
V: TRBV9; size: NA; D: NA; J: TRBJ1-2; DNA: TGTGCCAGCAGCGTAGATCCAGGGAAATATGGCTACACCTTC; CDR3: CASSVDPGKYGYTF
V: TRBV3-1/TRBV3-2; size: NA; D: TRBD1; J: TRBJ2-5; DNA: TGTGCCAGCAGCCCAGGGGGCGCGGAGACCCAGTACTTC; CDR3: CASSPGGAETQYF
V: TRBV6-5; size: NA; D: NA; J: TRBJ1-1; DNA: TGTGCCAGCAGGATGACGGGGAACACTGAAGCTTTCTTT; CDR3: CASRMTGNTEAFF
V: TRBV5-6; size: NA; D: NA; J: TRBJ2-6; DNA: TGTGCCAGCAGCTTTAGAGTCTCTGGGGCCAACGTCCTGACTTTC; CDR3: CASSFRVSGANVLTF
V: TRBV2; size: NA; D: NA; J: TRBJ1-3; DNA: TGTGCCAGCAGCCAAACAGGGTTTGCCACCATATATTTT; CDR3: CASSQTGFATIYF
V: TRBV15; size: NA; D: TRBD1; J: TRBJ1-2; DNA: TGTGCCACCAGCACAGCGGGGACAGGGTATGGCTACACCTTC; CDR3: CATSTAGTGYGYTF
V: TRBV29-1; size: NA; D: TRBD1; J: TRBJ1-5; DNA: TGCAGCGTTGCGGCAGGGGGCGCGGGCAATCAGCCCCAGCATTTT; CDR3: CSVAAGGAGNQPQHF
V: TRBV12-3/TRBV12-4; size: NA; D: TRBD1; J: TRBJ1-5; DNA: TGTGCCAGCAGGCGACAGGGGTTCGAGCCCCAGCATTTT; CDR3: CASRRQGFEPQHF
V: TRBV19; size: NA; D: TRBD1; J: TRBJ2-2; DNA: TGTGCCAGTACCCGACAGGGAACCGGGGAGCTGTTTTTT; CDR3: CASTRQGTGELFF
V: TRBV30; size: NA; D: NA; J: TRBJ1-1; DNA: TGTGCCTGGAGTCAGGGAAATACTGAAGCTTTCTTT; CDR3: CAWSQGNTEAFF
V: TRBV4-2; size: NA; D: NA; J: TRBJ2-5; DNA: TGTGCCAGCAGCCAAGTCGAGCAGGGGGGAGAGACCCAGTACTTC; CDR3: CASSQVEQGGETQYF
V: TRBV7-3; size: few; D: TRBD2; J: TRBJ2-1; DNA: TGTGCCAGCAGCCAGACTAGCGGGAACATCCCGGGGTACAATGAGCAGTTCTTC; CDR3: CASSQTSGNIPGYNEQFF
V: TRBV30; size: NA; D: TRBD2; J: TRBJ2-1; DNA: TGTGCCTGGAGTGTAGGACTAGCGTCCGGGAATGAGCAGTTCTTC; CDR3: CAWSVGLASGNEQFF
V: TRBV30; size: NA; D: NA; J: TRBJ2-1; DNA: TGTGCCTGGAGTGCGGCGGGAAACAATGAGCAGTTCTTC; CDR3: CAWSAAGNNEQFF
V: TRBV4-1; size: NA; D: NA; J: TRBJ2-3; DNA: TGCGCCAGCAGCCAAGATCATAGCCAGCGGGCAGATACGCAGTATTTT; CDR3: CASSQDHSQRADTQYF
V: TRBV29-1; size: NA; D: NA; J: TRBJ2-6; DNA: TGCAGCATACGGAGCTCTGGGGCCAACGTCCTGACTTTC; CDR3: CSIRSSGANVLTF
V: TRBV6-5; size: NA; D: NA; J: TRBJ1-1; DNA: TGTGCCAGCAGTTACTCGCGGTCCGGAACTGAAGCTTTCTTT; CDR3: CASSYSRSGTEAFF
V: TRBV6-5; size: NA; D: NA; J: TRBJ2-5; DNA: TGTGCCAGCAGCCAGAGGACACCACCGACCCAGTACTTC; CDR3: CASSQRTPPTQYF
V: TRBV19; size: NA; D: NA; J: TRBJ1-1; DNA: TGTGCCAGTAGTAGGCCAGGCCTGGGGAGGGTGAACACTGAAGCTTTCTTT; CDR3: CASSRPGLGRVNTEAFF
V: TRBV4-2; size: once; D: TRBD2; J: TRBJ2-7; DNA: TGTGCCAGCAGCCAAGAAGAGGGAGGGCCGGGGGGGCTGGGCGAGCAGTACTTC; CDR3: CASSQEEGGPGGLGEQYF
V: TRBV28; size: NA; D: NA; J: TRBJ2-1; DNA: TGTGCCAGCAGCCCAAACAATGAGCAGTTCTTC; CDR3: CASSPNNEQFF
V: TRBV10-3; size: NA; D: NA; J: TRBJ2-7; DNA: TGTGCCATCAGTGAGTCGAGACAGAACTACGAGCAGTACTTC; CDR3: CAISESRQNYEQYF
V: TRBV29-1; size: NA; D: NA; J: TRBJ2-1; DNA: TGCAGCGTTGAAGATCCTCGATTAGATTACAATGAGCAGTTCTTC; CDR3: CSVEDPRLDYNEQFF
V: TRBV5-1; size: NA; D: NA; J: TRBJ1-1; DNA: TGCGCCAGCAGCCAGAGGAGCGGGCAGAACACTGAAGCTTTCTTT; CDR3: CASSQRSGQNTEAFF
V: TRBV28; size: NA; D: TRBD1; J: TRBJ1-4; DNA: TGTGCCAGCAGTCAACCGACAGGGCCTACAACTAATGAAAAACTGTTTTTT; CDR3: CASSQPTGPTTNEKLFF
V: TRBV5-4; size: once; D: NA; J: TRBJ1-1; DNA: TGTGCCAGCAGCTTACTAACAGGGTATAACACTGAAGCTTTCTTT; CDR3: CASSLLTGYNTEAFF
V: TRBV28; size: NA; D: NA; J: TRBJ1-2; DNA: TGTGCCAGCAGTTTACTTGGGAGGGTCGGCTATGGCTACACCTTC; CDR3: CASSLLGRVGYGYTF
V: TRBV10-3; size: few; D: TRBD2; J: TRBJ2-3; DNA: TGTGCCATCAGCACCACGGGGGGGGAGCATCCAGATACGCAGTATTTT; CDR3: CAISTTGGEHPDTQYF
V: TRBV7-9; size: few; D: NA; J: TRBJ2-7; DNA: TGTGCCAGCAGCTTGGGACTTGCAGTCTCCGAGCAGTACTTC; CDR3: CASSLGLAVSEQYF
V: TRBV28; size: NA; D: NA; J: TRBJ2-2; DNA: TGTGCCAGCAGTTTTTCCGCGGTGACAGCGAACACCGGGGAGCTGTTTTTT; CDR3: CASSFSAVTANTGELFF
V: TRBV6-6; size: NA; D: NA; J: TRBJ1-6; DNA: TGTGCCAGCAGATTAGACAATCCCTATAATTCACCCCTCCACTTT; CDR3: CASRLDNPYNSPLHF
V: TRBV3-1/TRBV3-2; size: NA; D: TRBD2; J: TRBJ2-7; DNA: TGTGCCAGCAGCCAACCATTTAGCGGGAGGGCCCGTGAGCAGTACTTC; CDR3: CASSQPFSGRAREQYF
V: TRBV10-3; size: NA; D: NA; J: TRBJ1-4; DNA: TGTGCCATCGGTGGAAGGGGTGATGAAAAACTGTTTTTT; CDR3: CAIGGRGDEKLFF